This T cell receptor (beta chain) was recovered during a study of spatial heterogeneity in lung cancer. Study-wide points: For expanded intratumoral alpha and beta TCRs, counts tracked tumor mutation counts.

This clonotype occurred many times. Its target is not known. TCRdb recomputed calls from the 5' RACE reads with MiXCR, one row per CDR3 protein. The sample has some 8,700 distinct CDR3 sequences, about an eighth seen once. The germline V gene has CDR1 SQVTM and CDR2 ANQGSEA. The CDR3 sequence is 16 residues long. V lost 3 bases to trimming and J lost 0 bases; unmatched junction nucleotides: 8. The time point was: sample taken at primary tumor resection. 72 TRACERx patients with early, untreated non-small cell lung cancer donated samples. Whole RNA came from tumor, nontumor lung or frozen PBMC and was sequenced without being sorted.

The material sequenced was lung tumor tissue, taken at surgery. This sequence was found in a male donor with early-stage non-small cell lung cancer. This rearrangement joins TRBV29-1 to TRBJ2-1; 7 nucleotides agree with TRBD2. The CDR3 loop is CSVESSGSSSYNEQFF. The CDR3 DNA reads TGCAGCGTTGAGTCTAGCGGTTCGAGCTCCTACAATGAGCAGTTCTTC.